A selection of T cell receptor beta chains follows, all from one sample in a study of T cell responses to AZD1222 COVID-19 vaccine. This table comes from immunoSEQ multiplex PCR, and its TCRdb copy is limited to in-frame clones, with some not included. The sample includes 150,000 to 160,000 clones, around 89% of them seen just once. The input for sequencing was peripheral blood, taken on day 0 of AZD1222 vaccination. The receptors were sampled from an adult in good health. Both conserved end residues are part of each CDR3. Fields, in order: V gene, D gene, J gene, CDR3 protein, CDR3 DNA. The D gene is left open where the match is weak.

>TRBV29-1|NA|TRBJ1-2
CSVEDPMGKNYGYTF
TGCAGCGTTGAAGATCCGATGGGGAAAAACTATGGCTACACCTTC
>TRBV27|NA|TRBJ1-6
CASSLGSQNSPLHF
TGTGCCAGCAGTTTAGGCAGTCAGAATTCACCCCTCCACTTT
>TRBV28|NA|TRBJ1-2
CASLQGYYGYTF
TGTGCCAGCCTACAGGGCTACTATGGCTACACCTTC
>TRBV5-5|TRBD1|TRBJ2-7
CASSRPQGQNYEQYF
TGTGCCAGCAGCCGACCCCAGGGACAGAACTACGAGCAGTACTTC
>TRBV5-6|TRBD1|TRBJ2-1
CASSLFRTGNDEQFF
TGTGCCAGCAGCTTGTTCCGGACAGGGAACGATGAGCAGTTCTTC
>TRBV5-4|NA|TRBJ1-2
CASSLVADGYTF
TGTGCCAGCAGCTTGGTTGCTGACGGCTACACCTTC
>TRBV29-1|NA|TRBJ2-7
CSVEGSTYEQYF
TGCAGCGTTGAAGGCAGTACCTACGAGCAGTACTTC
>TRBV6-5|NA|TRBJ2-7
CASRTGREQYF
TGTGCCAGCAGGACAGGGAGGGAGCAGTACTTC
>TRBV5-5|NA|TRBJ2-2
CASSFPAGTTGELFF
TGTGCCAGCAGCTTTCCAGCGGGTACCACCGGGGAGCTGTTTTTT
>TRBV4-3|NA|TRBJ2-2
CASSQAQAYTGELFF
TGCGCCAGCAGCCAAGCACAGGCATACACCGGGGAGCTGTTTTTT